Below, one TCR beta chain is given with its context. This CDR3 has 15 amino acids. V was shortened by 1 base and J by 6 bases, with 11 bases between the two germline ends. CDR1 and CDR2 (germline): SGHNT, YYREEE (reference sequence). The data originate from a study of graft-versus-host responses after intestinal transplantation. Graft tissue was processed to release intraepithelial and lamina propria lymphocytes. Only in-frame clones appear in the TCRdb table, and some are missing; sequencing was by immunoSEQ multiplex PCR. The table includes about 37,000 clones, 75% to 90% detected once. The source material was ileum tissue, sampled 200 to 210 days after intestinal transplant. This chain uses TRBV5-4 with TRBJ1-6; D not resolved. This receptor was taken from a human patient who received an intestinal transplant, so some T cells may come from the graft donor. The CDR3 spells CASSLKSDGNSPLHF. The CDR3 region has the DNA TGTGCCAGCAGCTTGAAGTCAGACGGTAATTCACCCCTCCACTTT.